This TCR beta chain was found in a study of response to subunit inactivated influenza vaccine. The V end lost 5 bases, the J end lost 1 base, and 15 bases lay between the germline ends. Germline V gives CDR1 DFQATT, CDR2 SNEGSKA (reference sequence). CDR3 length: 15 residues. TCRdb recomputed calls from the RT-PCR reads with MiXCR, one row per CDR3 protein. Of about 540,000 distinct CDR3 sequences detected, roughly 25% appear once; the ten largest clones hold approximately 3%. The sample also formed part of further work on T cells expressing NK-cell markers. That report adds: UMIs were included in TCR beta cDNA generated by 5'RACE template switching.

This receptor was taken from a man aged 50 to 60 who received an inactivated influenza vaccine. The material was CD4+ T cells sorted from PBMCs, obtained roughly 12 days after vaccination. The chain has TRBV20-1 and TRBJ1-5; D is possibly TRBD1 (5 bases). The CDR3 DNA is TGCAGTGCTGGGGACGGAGGCGGAAGCAATCAGCCCCAGCATTTT. Translated, it gives CSAGDGGGSNQPQHF.